Below are 27 T cell receptor beta chains sequenced from a single sample in a study of beta chain features in type 1 diabetes. Expressed TCRB transcripts got sequenced, as all isolated RNA was reverse transcribed. TCRdb's copy holds only in-frame clones and misses some; the assay was immunoSEQ multiplex PCR. Seen here are some 500,000 clones, 10% to 12% observed once, and the top ten hold approximately 0.045%. The sequenced sample was naive CD4+ T cells from blood. These receptors were obtained from a woman between 18 and 30 years old in good health.

This clone was observed at least ten times. The chain is built from TRBV30 and TRBJ1-2; D gene uncertain. V dropped 0 bases and J dropped 6 bases, with 5 bases sitting between them. This CDR3 comprises 11 residues. Germline-derived CDR1 and CDR2 are GTSNPN and SVGIG (reference sequence). The CDR3 region is CAWSVGDGYTF. CDR3 DNA: TGTGCCTGGAGTGTTGGGGATGGCTACACCTTC.

V and J are TRBV5-4 and TRBJ2-4; TRBD1 might be the D (5 bases). V lost 5 bases and J lost 5, with 14 bases in between. The CDR3 has 14 amino acids. From germline, CDR1 is SGHNT and CDR2 YYREEE (reference sequence). In DNA form, the CDR3 reads TGTGCCAGCAGGAATAGACTGACAGAAAACATTCAGTACTTC. The encoded protein is CASRNRLTENIQYF.

This clone was seen more than once but under ten times. The chain recombines TRBV28 with TRBJ2-3, with a possible D match to TRBD2 (5 bases). The germline V gene encodes CDR1 MDHEN and CDR2 SYDVKM. Trimming cost V 6 bases and J 4 bases, with 11 bases left between them. The length of the CDR3 is 13 residues. CDR3 sequence reads: CASRPTRADTQYF. The CDR3 nucleotides are TGTGCCAGCAGGCCAACTAGGGCAGATACGCAGTATTTT.

J is TRBJ2-3 and V is TRBV6-6; D is unresolved. The CDR3 loop spans 14 amino acids. The V end lost 10 bases, the J end lost 6 bases, and 20 bases lay between the germline ends. CDR1 and CDR2 (germline): MNHNY, SVGAGI (reference sequence). In DNA, the CDR3 is TGTGCCATCCAGGCCCAATTGCCCACGGATACGCAGTATTTT. This sequence encodes CAIQAQLPTDTQYF.

In this sample, this clone turned up a few times. This chain connects TRBV7-9 to TRBJ2-7; D not certain. The CDR3 extends over 11 amino acids. Trimming removed 4 bases at V and 5 bases at J, with 6 bases between. From germline, CDR1 is SEHNR and CDR2 FQNEAQ (reference sequence). The CDR3 is CASSSQDEQYF. DNA of the CDR3: TGTGCCAGCAGCTCCCAGGACGAGCAGTACTTC.

The chain couples TRBV7-2 to TRBJ2-5; 11 bases agree with TRBD2. V shed 0 bases and J 4 bases; nucleotides not matched to a gene: 1. The length of the CDR3 is 15 residues. Germline V gene lookup returns CDR1 SGHTA and CDR2 FQGNSA. The CDR3 region is CASSLAGLAGETQYF. The CDR3 DNA reads TGTGCCAGCAGCTTAGCCGGACTAGCGGGAGAGACCCAGTACTTC. The full variable domain, in which reference TRBV7-2 and TRBJ2-5 provide the parts outside the CDR3, is GAGVSQSPSNKVTEKGKDVELRCDPISGHTALYWYRQSLGQGLEFLIYFQGNSAPDKSGLPSDRFSAERTGGSVSTLTIQRTQQEDSAVYLCASSLAGLAGETQYFGPGTRLLVL.

This chain uses TRBV30 with TRBJ2-4; TRBD2 agrees at 9 bases. V dropped 1 base and J dropped 7; count of bases not matched to a gene: 8. This CDR3 has 15 amino acids. Per germline, CDR1 GTSNPN and CDR2 SVGIG (reference sequence). The CDR3 coding sequence is TGTGCCTGGAGTGCGGGACTAGCTGAAGGCAACATTCAGTACTTC. Translated: CAWSAGLAEGNIQYF.

The chain is built from TRBV6-5 and TRBJ2-7; 7 bases are shared with TRBD1. Germline CDR1 and CDR2: MNHEY and SVGAGI. V lost 4 bases, J lost 0 bases, and 3 bases stayed unmatched. The CDR3 spans 14 residues. In nucleotides, the CDR3 is TGTGCCAGCAGTTTCGGGACAGACTCCTACGAGCAGTACTTC. It yields the protein CASSFGTDSYEQYF.

With regard to this clone: The same CDR3 is also encoded by other DNA sequences in this sample. The chain joins TRBV7-2 to TRBJ2-4; a possible D gene is TRBD1 (6 bases). Trimming took off 3 bases at V and 7 bases at J, with 10 bases between the two ends. The CDR3 is made up of 13 amino acids. Germline V gene lookup returns CDR1 SGHTA and CDR2 FQGNSA. The CDR3 loop reads CASSLGTKNIQYF. The CDR3 DNA sequence: TGTGCCAGCAGCTTGGGGACAAAGAACATTCAGTACTTC.

The rearrangement uses TRBV2 and TRBJ2-7; D is undetermined. Trimming shortened V by 8 bases and J by 9 bases, and 20 bases separated the two germline ends. Germline lookup yields CDR1 SNHLY and CDR2 FYNNEI. The CDR3 is 13 amino acids. The CDR3 DNA sequence: TGTGCCAGCCGCAAGGGAACATCCCTAGGGCAGTACGTC. It translates to CASRKGTSLGQYV.

This clone has only a few counts. The V and J genes are TRBV7-3 and TRBJ2-7, with 7 bases aligning to TRBD2. Germline lookup yields CDR1 SGHTA and CDR2 FQGTGA. The length of the CDR3 is 17 residues. V gave up 2 bases and J gave up 0 bases; unmatched junction bases: 10. The CDR3 DNA reads TGTGCCAGCAGCTTAGGGCTACTAGCGAATCCCTCCTACGAGCAGTACTTC. It yields the protein CASSLGLLANPSYEQYF. Complete variable domain (other parts from reference TRBV7-3 and TRBJ2-7): GAGVSQTPSNKVTEKGKYVELRCDPISGHTALYWYRQSLGQGPEFLIYFQGTGAADDSGLPNDRFFAVRPEGSVSTLKIQRTERGDSAVYLCASSLGLLANPSYEQYFGPGTRLTVT.

This clone was detected many times. The chain combines TRBV25-1 with TRBJ2-3, with D possibly being TRBD2 (5 bases). The CDR3 is made up of 13 amino acids. V lost 6 bases and J 3 bases, leaving 10 bases between the germline ends. Germline-derived CDR1 and CDR2 are MGHDK and SYGVNS. The CDR3 DNA reads as TGTGCCAGCAGGGAGGCAGCAACAGATACGCAGTATTTT. Amino acid sequence: CASREAATDTQYF.

This clone was found a few times. This chain links TRBV25-1 with TRBJ2-2; possibly TRBD1 or TRBD2 for D (5 bases each). The V and J ends lost 10 bases and 5 bases respectively, with 17 bases between them. CDR3 length: 14 amino acids. Germline loops: CDR1 MGHDK, CDR2 SYGVNS. The CDR3 sequence is CATKQRGPTGELFF. CDR3 sequence (DNA): TGTGCCACCAAGCAGAGGGGTCCGACCGGGGAGCTGTTTTTT.

This clone was observed a handful of times. In DNA, the CDR3 is TGCGCCAGCAGCCCGCACAGGGACTCCTATGGCTACACCTTC. Translation gives CASSPHRDSYGYTF. This rearrangement joins TRBV4-3 to TRBJ1-2; weak D call: TRBD1 (6 bases). CDR1 and CDR2 from the germline V gene are LGHNA and YSLEER. This CDR3 contains 14 residues. The V and J ends lost 4 bases and 4 bases respectively, with 13 bases between them.

This clone appeared a few times. V and J are TRBV30 and TRBJ2-7; 7 nucleotides line up with TRBD2. The CDR3 covers 16 residues. The germline CDR1 and CDR2 sequences are GTSNPN and SVGIG (reference sequence). The J segment lost 3 bases and the V segment lost 4 bases, leaving 15 bases of the junction unmatched. CDR3 coding DNA: TGTGCCTGGAACCAAAGGCGGGGGACCCTCAACTACGAGCAGTACTTC. Translating it yields CAWNQRRGTLNYEQYF.

V is TRBV30 and J is TRBJ1-4; no clear D. The CDR3 consists of 14 residues. The germline CDR1 and CDR2 sequences are GTSNPN and SVGIG (reference sequence). Trimming took off 0 bases at V and 5 bases at J, with 10 bases between the two ends. CDR3 nucleotide sequence: TGTGCCTGGAGTGTACGAGGCAGAAATGAAAAACTGTTTTTT. It codes for CAWSVRGRNEKLFF.

This clone was seen more than once but under ten times. The chain uses TRBV7-9 and TRBJ1-3; 7 bases are shared with TRBD1. V lost 1 base, J lost 0 bases, and 6 bases stayed unmatched. CDR3 size: 17 residues. Per the germline V gene, CDR1 is SEHNR and CDR2 is FQNEAQ (reference sequence). The CDR3 spells CASSLEGTAYSGNTIYF. The CDR3 DNA reads TGTGCCAGCAGCTTAGAGGGGACAGCCTACTCTGGAAACACCATATATTTT.

This chain links TRBV27 with TRBJ1-1, with unresolved D. Trimming shortened V by 2 bases and J by 6 bases, and 16 bases separated the two germline ends. The germline gives CDR1 MNHEY, CDR2 SMNVEV (reference sequence). CDR3 length: 15 amino acids. In DNA, the CDR3 is TGTGCCAGCAGTTTACTGCCCTCGGGCGCCTCTGAAGCTTTCTTT. Its protein is CASSLLPSGASEAFF.

The rearrangement uses TRBV7-3 and TRBJ1-1, with D unresolved. The V gene lost 0 bases and the J gene lost 6 bases, with 8 bases spanning the gap. CDR3 size: 13 residues. Germline-derived CDR1 and CDR2 are SGHTA and FQGTGA. CDR3 sequence reads: CASSLTWASEAFF. DNA for the CDR3: TGTGCCAGCAGCTTAACGTGGGCCTCTGAAGCTTTCTTT.

This clone was seen a handful of times. V usage is TRBV4-3 and J usage is TRBJ2-7, with D possibly being TRBD2 (5 bases). This CDR3 is 16 amino acids long. Per germline, CDR1 LGHNA and CDR2 YSLEER. V was pared by 0 bases and J by 5 bases, with 17 bases between. The CDR3 DNA follows: TGCGCCAGCAGCCAAGATTTGATCGGCAGGAGGAACGAGCAGTACTTC. Its protein is CASSQDLIGRRNEQYF.

The chain couples TRBV11-1 to TRBJ2-1; D not certain. Trimming removed 5 bases from V and 7 bases from J, with 9 bases in between. Per germline, CDR1 SGHAT and CDR2 FQDESV (reference sequence). The CDR3 runs to 12 residues. For the CDR3, the DNA is TGTGCCAGCAGCCTACGTAGGAATGAGCAGTTCTTC. Protein: CASSLRRNEQFF. Full variable domain (missing parts from reference TRBV11-1 and TRBJ2-1): EAEVAQSPRYKITEKSQAVAFWCDPISGHATLYWYRQILGQGPELLVQFQDESVVDDSQLPKDRFSAERLKGVDSTLKIQPAELGDSAMYLCASSLRRNEQFFGPGTRLTVL.

The V call is TRBV13, the J call TRBJ2-3; D call uncertain. The germline gives CDR1 PRHDT, CDR2 FYEKMQ (reference sequence). There are 14 residues in the CDR3. V dropped 0 bases and J dropped 4 bases, with 8 bases sitting between them. The CDR3 region has the DNA TGTGCCAGCAGCTTAGGTGAAGGGCCAGATACGCAGTATTTT. Protein product: CASSLGEGPDTQYF.

This clone was found a few times. The V gene is TRBV9, the J gene TRBJ2-3, with 9 positions matching TRBD2. The CDR3 has 18 amino acids. Germline V gives CDR1 SGDLS, CDR2 YYNGEE. Trimming at V came to 4 bases and at J to 2 bases, leaving 14 bases not matched to a gene. The chain's CDR3 is CASSQDGRLAGLTDTQYF. Written as DNA, the CDR3 is TGTGCCAGCAGCCAAGATGGCCGGCTAGCGGGGCTCACAGATACGCAGTATTTT.

The genes are TRBV4-3 and TRBJ2-2, with D maybe TRBD1 (5 bases). Deletions cut 1 base from V and 5 bases from J, with 20 bases between. CDR1 and CDR2 from the germline V gene are LGHNA and YSLEER. The CDR3 is 18 amino acids. CDR3 region: CASSQAMFGAAITGELFF. As DNA, the CDR3 is TGCGCCAGCAGCCAAGCGATGTTTGGGGCAGCAATTACCGGGGAGCTGTTTTTT.

This clone was counted a few times. This chain joins TRBV19 and TRBJ1-2; D gene ambiguous. V lost 5 bases, J lost 0 bases, and 7 bases lay in between. Germline V gene sequence: CDR1 LNHDA, CDR2 SQIVND (reference sequence). CDR3 length: 13 residues. The CDR3 spells CASSLGPNYGYTF. The CDR3, as DNA: TGTGCCAGTAGTCTAGGGCCTAACTATGGCTACACCTTC.

This clone was counted between two and nine times. The identical CDR3 is also encoded by other nucleotide sequences in the sample. The rearrangement uses TRBV7-9 and TRBJ2-3; D not certain. The CDR3 runs to 12 residues. Trimming took off 3 bases at V and 3 bases at J, with 4 bases between the two ends. The V gene's germline CDR1 is SEHNR and CDR2 FQNEAQ (reference sequence). In DNA, the CDR3 is TGTGCCAGCAGCTTGGGGACAGATACGCAGTATTTT. This sequence encodes CASSLGTDTQYF.

This rearrangement joins TRBV9 to TRBJ1-2, with no clear D. The length of the CDR3 is 14 residues. CDR1 and CDR2 (germline): SGDLS, YYNGEE. Trimming cost V 0 bases and J 5 bases, with 11 bases left between them. Written as DNA, the CDR3 is TGTGCCAGCAGCGTAGACGGGAAGGATTATGGCTACACCTTC. This encodes CASSVDGKDYGYTF.